This entry describes one TCR beta chain. What it binds is not known. This entry comes from a study of blood T cells in healthy people across ages. Using a J-beta primer mix together with a sample-barcoded 5' primer, a second PCR was run for 7 to 11 cycles. The template-switch adaptor was a 5' adaptor with 12 random nucleotides. It tagged each cDNA molecule. TCRdb passed the 5' RACE reads through MiXCR, listing each CDR3 protein once. Found here are fewer than 900,000 distinct CDR3 sequences, around 46% of them singletons; the top ten hold 20% to 25%. Points from the study as a whole: Higher diversity and more naive CD4+ cells were features of long-lived donors, compared to aged donors.

Trimming shortened V by 0 bases and J by 0 bases, and 12 bases separated the two germline ends. CDR3 length: 17 residues. In germline, CDR1 is PRHDT, CDR2 FYEKMQ (reference sequence). V is TRBV13 and J is TRBJ1-3, with unresolved D. The sequenced material came from blood. The origin of this receptor is a woman between 55 and 75 years old in good health. The chain's CDR3 is CASSLGGGGNSGNTIYF. The CDR3 coding sequence is TGTGCCAGCAGCTTAGGCGGAGGAGGGAACTCTGGAAACACCATATATTTT.